This T cell receptor beta chain was sequenced in a study of T-cell memory formation after mild COVID-19. TCRdb re-called the 5' RACE reads through MiXCR, storing one row per CDR3 protein. Of about 320,000 distinct CDR3 sequences in the sample, roughly 13% were seen once. The CDR3 has 17 residues. The junction had 9 bases not matched to a gene; V was cut back by 3 bases and J by 4 bases. Germline V gene sequence: CDR1 LGHNA, CDR2 YSLEER. General study findings and limits: Clones that shrank (day 15 to 85) were balanced CD4/CD8, whereas later expanders leaned CD4+.

On this clonotype itself: What it binds is unknown.

This rearrangement joins TRBV4-3 to TRBJ1-6; 7 nucleotides match TRBD1. The TCR originated in a man between 18 and 29 years old who had mild COVID-19 (a few samples of this study predate the infection). Cell type and time point are not known. Sequenced: PBMCs or a T cell subset sorted from them (not recorded which). The DNA of the CDR3 is TGCGCCAGCAGCCAGATGGCGGGACAGACGTATAATTCACCCCTCCACTTT. Translation gives CASSQMAGQTYNSPLHF.